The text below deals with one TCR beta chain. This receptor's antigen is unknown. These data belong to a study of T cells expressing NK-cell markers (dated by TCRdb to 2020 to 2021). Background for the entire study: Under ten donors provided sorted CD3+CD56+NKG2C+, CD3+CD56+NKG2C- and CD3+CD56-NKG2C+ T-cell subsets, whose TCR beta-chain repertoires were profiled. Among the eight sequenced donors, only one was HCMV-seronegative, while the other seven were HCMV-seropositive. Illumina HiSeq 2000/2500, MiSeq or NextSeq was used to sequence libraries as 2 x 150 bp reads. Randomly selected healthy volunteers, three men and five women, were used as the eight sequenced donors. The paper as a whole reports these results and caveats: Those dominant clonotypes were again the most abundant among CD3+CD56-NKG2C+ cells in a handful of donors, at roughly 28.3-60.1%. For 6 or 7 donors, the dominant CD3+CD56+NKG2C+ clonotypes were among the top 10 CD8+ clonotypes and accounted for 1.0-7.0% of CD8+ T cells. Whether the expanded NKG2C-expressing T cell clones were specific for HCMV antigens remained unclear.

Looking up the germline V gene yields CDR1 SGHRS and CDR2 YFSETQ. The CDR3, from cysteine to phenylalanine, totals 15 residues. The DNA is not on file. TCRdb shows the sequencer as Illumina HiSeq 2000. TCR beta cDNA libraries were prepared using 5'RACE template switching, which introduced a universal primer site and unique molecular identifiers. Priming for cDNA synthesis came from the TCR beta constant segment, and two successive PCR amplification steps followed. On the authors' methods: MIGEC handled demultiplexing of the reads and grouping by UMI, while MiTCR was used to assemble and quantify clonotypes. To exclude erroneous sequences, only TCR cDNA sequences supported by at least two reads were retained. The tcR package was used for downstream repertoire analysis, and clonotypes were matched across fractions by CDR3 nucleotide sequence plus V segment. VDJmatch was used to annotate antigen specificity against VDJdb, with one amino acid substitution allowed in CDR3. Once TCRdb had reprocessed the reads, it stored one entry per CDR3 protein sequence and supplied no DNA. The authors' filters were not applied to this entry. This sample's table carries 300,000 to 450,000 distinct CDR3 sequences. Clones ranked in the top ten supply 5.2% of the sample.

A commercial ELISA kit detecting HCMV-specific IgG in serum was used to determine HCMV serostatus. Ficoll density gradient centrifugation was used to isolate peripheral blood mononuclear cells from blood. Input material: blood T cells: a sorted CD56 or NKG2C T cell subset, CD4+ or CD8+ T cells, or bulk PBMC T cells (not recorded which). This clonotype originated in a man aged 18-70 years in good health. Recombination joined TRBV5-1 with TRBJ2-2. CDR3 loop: CASSLMTYNTGELFF. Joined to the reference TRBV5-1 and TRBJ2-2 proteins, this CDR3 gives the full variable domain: KAGVTQTPRYLIKTRGQQVTLSCSPISGHRSVSWYQQTPGQGLQFLFEYFSETQRNKGNFPGRFSGRQFSNSRSEMNVSTLELGDSALYLCASSLMTYNTGELFFGEGSRLTVL.